This T cell receptor beta chain stems from a study of shared clonotypes between healthy human individuals. The study, taken as a whole, reports: Clonotype sharing across donors was expected to vary with sequencing depth.

Germline CDR1 and CDR2: LNHDA and SQIVND (reference sequence). With V trimmed by 7 bases and J by 1 base, 7 bases remained unmatched. The CDR3 extends over 15 amino acids. Clones were read by immunoSEQ multiplex PCR, and TCRdb kept only the in-frame ones, dropping some. This table has approximately 1.4 million clones, 95% to 99% appearing once. About this clone itself: As yet, its antigen is unknown.

This TCR was sampled from a man aged 30 to 45 in good health. The chain carries TRBV19 and TRBJ2-1; 7 bases are shared with TRBD2. Input material: naive CD4+ T cells sorted from blood. The subset is: CD45RA+ positively selected. The CDR3 DNA reads as TGTGCCAGTAATGCCCTTAGCGGGTCCTACAATGAGCAGTTCTTC. Its protein is CASNALSGSYNEQFF.